Presented here are 18 T cell receptor beta chains from one specimen sequenced in a study of cytomegalovirus exposure and HLA in healthy donors. Both 60 Vbeta primers and 13 Jbeta primers went into the PCR. The assay was immunoSEQ multiplex PCR, and TCRdb's table has in-frame clones only and misses some. The data include around 80,000 clones; the top ten clones carry over 4.5%. Sequences were obtained from PBMCs. These receptors were collected from a man aged 35 to 55 in good health and CMV-seronegative.

The chain recombines TRBV2 with TRBJ1-4; possibly TRBD1 for D (6 bases). Germline V gene lookup returns CDR1 SNHLY and CDR2 FYNNEI. V was clipped by 4 bases and J by 5 bases, with 17 bases between them. This CDR3 contains 16 residues. In DNA, the CDR3 is TGTGCCAGCAGTGTAAACAGGGTAGGGTCGAATGAAAAACTGTTTTTT. Its protein product is CASSVNRVGSNEKLFF.

The chain carries TRBV5-1 and TRBJ2-3; the match to TRBD2 covers 7 bases. The germline V gene has CDR1 SGHRS and CDR2 YFSETQ. The CDR3 totals 14 residues. Trimming cost V 6 bases and J 0 bases; bases outside gene matches: 4. This CDR3 reads CASTAGASTDTQYF. Here the CDR3 DNA reads TGCGCCAGCACTGCGGGAGCTAGCACAGATACGCAGTATTTT.

The chain carries TRBV5-1 and TRBJ2-7; 11 bases are shared with TRBD1. The V gene end was trimmed by 4 bases and the J gene end by 5 bases; junction bases not matched to a gene: 11. The CDR3 contains 16 residues. CDR1 SGHRS and CDR2 YFSETQ come from the germline V gene. This CDR3 is CASSGPGQGDRNEQYF. CDR3 DNA: TGCGCCAGCAGCGGACCGGGACAGGGGGATCGGAACGAGCAGTACTTC. Filled out from reference TRBV5-1 and TRBJ2-7, the complete variable domain reads KAGVTQTPRYLIKTRGQQVTLSCSPISGHRSVSWYQQTPGQGLQFLFEYFSETQRNKGNFPGRFSGRQFSNSRSEMNVSTLELGDSALYLCASSGPGQGDRNEQYFGPGTRLTVT.

The rearrangement joins TRBV5-4 to TRBJ1-3; D is perhaps TRBD1 (6 bases). The CDR3 is 14 residues long. V was cut by 0 bases and J by 4 bases, with 8 bases left in between. CDR1 and CDR2 from the germline V gene are SGHNT and YYREEE (reference sequence). The CDR3 spells CASSLDRDGNTIYF. The CDR3 DNA sequence: TGTGCCAGCAGCTTGGACAGGGACGGAAACACCATATATTTT.

The V call is TRBV11-2, the J call TRBJ2-3; 8 nucleotides line up with TRBD1. Germline lookup yields CDR1 SGHAT and CDR2 FQNNGV. This CDR3 spans 16 amino acids. After removal of 0 bases from V and 3 bases from J, the junction contained 5 bases not matched to a gene. The CDR3 is CASSLEQGGGTDTQYF. The DNA of the CDR3 is TGTGCCAGCAGCTTAGAACAGGGGGGAGGTACAGATACGCAGTATTTT. The whole variable domain, filled in from reference TRBV11-2 and TRBJ2-3, reads EAGVAQSPRYKIIEKRQSVAFWCNPISGHATLYWYQQILGQGPKLLIQFQNNGVVDDSQLPKDRFSAERLKGVDSTLKIQPAKLEDSAVYLCASSLEQGGGTDTQYFGPGTRLTVL.

The chain couples TRBV7-9 to TRBJ2-1; the match to TRBD2 covers 9 bases. The CDR3 has 14 amino acids. V gave up 11 bases and J gave up 2 bases; unmatched junction bases: 7. The germline CDR1 and CDR2 sequences are SEHNR and FQNEAQ (reference sequence). The CDR3 loop reads CAGEREDTYNEQFF. CDR3 sequence (DNA): TGTGCCGGCGAGCGGGAGGACACCTACAATGAGCAGTTCTTC.

This chain joins TRBV18 and TRBJ2-5, with 10 bases aligning to TRBD2. The ends lost 3 bases at V and 3 bases at J; junction bases unmatched: 7. This CDR3 contains 16 residues. CDR1 KGHSH and CDR2 LQKENI come from the germline V gene. The CDR3: CASSPVLAGNEETQYF. Here the CDR3 DNA reads TGTGCCAGCTCACCCGTACTAGCGGGGAATGAAGAGACCCAGTACTTC.

This sequence joins TRBV5-1 and TRBJ1-1; D unclear. Germline V gives CDR1 SGHRS, CDR2 YFSETQ. CDR3 length equals 15 residues. V lost 0 bases, J lost 3 bases, and 12 bases lay in between. CDR3 bases: TGCGCCAGCAGCTTGGTCGGGAGGGAGGACACTGAAGCTTTCTTT. This translates into CASSLVGREDTEAFF.

This rearrangement joins TRBV9 to TRBJ2-5, with D maybe TRBD1 (6 bases). Trimming cost V 4 bases and J 0 bases, with 7 bases left between them. The CDR3 covers 13 residues. Germline assignment: CDR1 SGDLS and CDR2 YYNGEE. CDR3 in DNA: TGTGCCAGCAGCCGGGACAACCAAGAGACCCAGTACTTC. Protein: CASSRDNQETQYF. The full variable domain, in which reference TRBV9 and TRBJ2-5 provide the parts outside the CDR3, is DSGVTQTPKHLITATGQRVTLRCSPRSGDLSVYWYQQSLDQGLQFLIQYYNGEERAKGNILERFSAQQFPDLHSELNLSSLELGDSALYFCASSRDNQETQYFGPGTRLLVL.

The chain joins TRBV27 to TRBJ2-7, with 9 bases matching TRBD1. Germline values: CDR1 MNHEY, CDR2 SMNVEV (reference sequence). The V and J ends lost 4 bases and 4 bases, in that order; junction bases with no gene match: 2. This CDR3 contains 13 residues. The CDR3 here is CASSWGQGYEQYF. In DNA, the CDR3 is TGTGCCAGCAGTTGGGGACAGGGTTACGAGCAGTACTTC.

The rearrangement joins TRBV30 to TRBJ2-2; 8 bases are a match to TRBD2. This CDR3 spans 14 amino acids. CDR1 is GTSNPN and CDR2 is SVGIG in the germline V gene (reference sequence). V gave up 4 bases and J gave up 3 bases; unmatched junction bases: 4. CDR3: CAWKRREDTGELFF. CDR3 in DNA: TGTGCCTGGAAGCGGCGGGAGGACACCGGGGAGCTGTTTTTT. The full variable domain, its missing parts supplied by reference TRBV30 and TRBJ2-2, is SQTIHQWPATLVQPVGSPLSLECTVEGTSNPNLYWYRQAAGRGLQLLFYSVGIGQISSEVPQNLSASRPQDRQFILSSKKLLLSDSGFYLCAWKRREDTGELFFGEGSRLTVL.

V gene TRBV5-5 combines with J gene TRBJ2-7, with D possibly TRBD2 on 5 matching bases. Trimming cost V 1 base and J 2 bases, with 13 bases left between them. CDR3 length: 15 amino acids. From germline, CDR1 is SGHKS and CDR2 YYEKEE (reference sequence). CDR3 sequence: CASSLLGVGTYEQYF. In DNA form, the CDR3 reads TGTGCCAGCAGCTTGTTGGGAGTTGGAACCTACGAGCAGTACTTC.

V and J are TRBV6-6 and TRBJ2-7; TRBD2 aligns across 12 bases. The junction had 5 bases not matched to a gene; V was cut back by 2 bases and J by 6 bases. The CDR3 runs 15 residues. Germline V gene lookup returns CDR1 MNHNY and CDR2 SVGAGI (reference sequence). CDR3 protein: CASSYGLAGLFEQYF. As DNA, the CDR3 is TGTGCCAGCAGTTACGGACTAGCGGGATTGTTCGAGCAGTACTTC.

This chain joins TRBV6-5 and TRBJ2-3; D gene uncertain. CDR1 and CDR2 from the germline V gene are MNHEY and SVGAGI. V lost 6 bases and J 5 bases, leaving 15 bases between the germline ends. The CDR3 is 14 amino acids. The CDR3: CASSSASVGDTQYF. In DNA, the CDR3 is TGTGCCAGCAGCTCCGCCAGCGTTGGAGATACGCAGTATTTT.

The V and J genes are TRBV7-8 and TRBJ2-7; D may be TRBD1 (6 bases). CDR1 SGHVS and CDR2 FQNEAQ come from the germline V gene. The CDR3 extends over 17 amino acids. V lost 4 bases, J lost 2 bases, and 21 bases lay in between. This CDR3 reads CASSSAPGVSPAYEQYF. The CDR3 nucleotides are TGTGCCAGCAGCTCGGCCCCAGGGGTTTCCCCCGCCTACGAGCAGTACTTC.

The genes are TRBV9 and TRBJ2-1; 7 bases line up with TRBD1. Per the germline V gene, CDR1 is SGDLS and CDR2 is YYNGEE. The J segment lost 3 bases and the V segment lost 4 bases, leaving 4 bases of the junction unmatched. There are 14 residues in the CDR3. The CDR3 DNA follows: TGTGCCAGCAGCAAAGGGGGCATCTACAATGAGCAGTTCTTC. Its protein product is CASSKGGIYNEQFF.

The rearrangement uses TRBV11-2 and TRBJ2-7; TRBD2 matches at 11 bases. With 6 bases clipped from V and 3 bases from J, the junction kept 7 bases outside the gene matches. CDR1 SGHAT and CDR2 FQNNGV come from the germline V gene. The CDR3 consists of 15 residues. The chain's CDR3 is CASRVSGRARYEQYF. DNA of the CDR3: TGTGCCAGCAGAGTTAGCGGGAGGGCCCGCTACGAGCAGTACTTC.

The chain links TRBV15 to TRBJ1-1; possible D gene TRBD1, 6 bases. This CDR3 has 15 amino acids. Germline loops: CDR1 LNHNV, CDR2 YYDKDF (reference sequence). V was pared by 3 bases and J by 6 bases, with 17 bases between. The CDR3 DNA reads as TGTGCCACCAGCAGGAGCAGGGGCCTTCGGGCTGAAGCTTTCTTT. It encodes CATSRSRGLRAEAFF. The full variable domain, in which reference TRBV15 and TRBJ1-1 provide the parts outside the CDR3, is DAMVIQNPRYQVTQFGKPVTLSCSQTLNHNVMYWYQQKSSQAPKLLFHYYDKDFNNEADTPDNFQSRRPNTSFCFLDIRSPGLGDTAMYLCATSRSRGLRAEAFFGQGTRLTVV.